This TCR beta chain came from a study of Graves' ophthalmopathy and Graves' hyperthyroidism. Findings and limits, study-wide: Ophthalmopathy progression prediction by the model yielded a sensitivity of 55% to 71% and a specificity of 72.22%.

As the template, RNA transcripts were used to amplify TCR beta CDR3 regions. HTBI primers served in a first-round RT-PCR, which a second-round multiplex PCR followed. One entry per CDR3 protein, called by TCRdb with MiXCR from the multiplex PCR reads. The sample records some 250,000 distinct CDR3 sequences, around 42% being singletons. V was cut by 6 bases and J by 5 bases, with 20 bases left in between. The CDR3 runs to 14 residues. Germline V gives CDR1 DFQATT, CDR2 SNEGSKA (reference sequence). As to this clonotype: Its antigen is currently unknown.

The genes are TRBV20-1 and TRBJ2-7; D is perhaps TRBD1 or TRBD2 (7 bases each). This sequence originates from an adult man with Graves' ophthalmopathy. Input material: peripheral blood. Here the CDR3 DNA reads TGCAGTGCCAGCAGCTACAGGGGAGGGCACGAGCAGTACTTC. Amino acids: CSASSYRGGHEQYF.